This TCR beta chain was sequenced during a study of T cells in Graves' hyperthyroidism and ophthalmopathy. Study findings and constraints: Also found in blood were most expanded thyroid clonotypes above 0.001.

Amplification of TCR beta CDR3 regions was performed using RNA transcripts as template. In the first-round RT-PCR of the TCR CDR3, the HTBI primer set was used. TCRdb re-derived calls from the multiplex PCR reads in MiXCR, one entry per CDR3 protein. The repertoire has 450,000 to 600,000 distinct CDR3 sequences, approximately 15% of them found once; the top ten carry about 15%. Germline V gene lookup returns CDR1 SGHRS and CDR2 YFSETQ. The CDR3 length is 13 residues. This clonotype was detected once. The antigen is undetermined. Just one base apart from a much larger clone, this may be a read error. This sequence was found in a woman aged 35 to 49 with Graves' hyperthyroidism. This chain joins TRBV5-1 and TRBJ2-1; D is perhaps TRBD1 or TRBD2 (5 bases each). What was sequenced was blood. The CDR3 here is CASSSRDGNEQLF. The CDR3 nucleotides are TGCGCCAGCAGCTCCCGGGACGGAAATGAGCAGCTCTTC.